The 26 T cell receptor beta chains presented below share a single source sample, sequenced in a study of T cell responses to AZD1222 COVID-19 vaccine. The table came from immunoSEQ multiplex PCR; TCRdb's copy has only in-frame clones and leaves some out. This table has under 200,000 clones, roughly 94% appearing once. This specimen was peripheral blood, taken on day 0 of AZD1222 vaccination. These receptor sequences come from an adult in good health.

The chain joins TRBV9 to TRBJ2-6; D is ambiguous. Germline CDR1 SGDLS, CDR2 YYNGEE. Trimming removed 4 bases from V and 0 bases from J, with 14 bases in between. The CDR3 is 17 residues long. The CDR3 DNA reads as TGTGCCAGCAGCACGCGGACGGAATACTCTGGGGCCAACGTCCTGACTTTC. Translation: CASSTRTEYSGANVLTF.

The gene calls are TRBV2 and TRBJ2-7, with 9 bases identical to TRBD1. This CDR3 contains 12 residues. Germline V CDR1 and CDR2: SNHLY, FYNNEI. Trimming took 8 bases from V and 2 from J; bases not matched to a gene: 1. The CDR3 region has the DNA TGTGCCAGCGGGACAGGGCCCTACGAGCAGTACTTC. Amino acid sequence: CASGTGPYEQYF.

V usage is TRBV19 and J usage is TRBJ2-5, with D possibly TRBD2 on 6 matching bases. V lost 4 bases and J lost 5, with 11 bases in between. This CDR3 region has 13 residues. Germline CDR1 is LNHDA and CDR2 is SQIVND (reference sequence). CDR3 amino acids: CASSTVGGETQYF. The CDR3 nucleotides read TGTGCCAGTAGTACGGTGGGGGGTGAGACCCAGTACTTC.

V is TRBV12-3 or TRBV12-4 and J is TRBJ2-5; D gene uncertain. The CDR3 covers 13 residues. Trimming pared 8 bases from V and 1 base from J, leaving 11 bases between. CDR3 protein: CASGLAVQETQYF. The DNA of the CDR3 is TGTGCCAGCGGGTTGGCGGTCCAAGAGACCCAGTACTTC.

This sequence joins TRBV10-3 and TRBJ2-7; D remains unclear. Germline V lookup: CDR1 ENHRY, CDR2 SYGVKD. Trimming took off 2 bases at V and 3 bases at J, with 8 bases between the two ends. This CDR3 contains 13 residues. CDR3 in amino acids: CAISEGTYYEQYF. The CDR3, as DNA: TGTGCCATCAGTGAGGGCACATACTACGAGCAGTACTTC.

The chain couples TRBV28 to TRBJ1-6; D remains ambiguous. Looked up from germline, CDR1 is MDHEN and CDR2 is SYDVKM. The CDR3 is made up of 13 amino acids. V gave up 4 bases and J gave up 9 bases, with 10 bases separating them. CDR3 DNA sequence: TGTGCCAGCAGTTCCCGGACGGGTTCACCCCTCCACTTT. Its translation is CASSSRTGSPLHF.

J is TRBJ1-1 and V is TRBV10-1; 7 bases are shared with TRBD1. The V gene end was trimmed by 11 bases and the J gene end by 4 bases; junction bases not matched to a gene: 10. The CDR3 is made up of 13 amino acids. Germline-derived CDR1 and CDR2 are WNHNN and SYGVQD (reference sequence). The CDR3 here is CACRQGHGTEAFF. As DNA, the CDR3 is TGCGCCTGCCGACAGGGTCACGGCACTGAAGCTTTCTTT.

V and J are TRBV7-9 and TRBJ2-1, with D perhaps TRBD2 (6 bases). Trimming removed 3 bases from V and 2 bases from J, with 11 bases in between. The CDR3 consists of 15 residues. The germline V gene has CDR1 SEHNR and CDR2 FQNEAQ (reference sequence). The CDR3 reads CASSLTSAAYNEQFF. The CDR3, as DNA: TGTGCCAGCAGCTTGACTAGTGCCGCCTACAATGAGCAGTTCTTC.

The CDR3 sequence: CASSLMGGEQYF. The DNA for the CDR3 is TGTGCCAGCAGCTTAATGGGTGGTGAGCAGTACTTC. The rearrangement links TRBV11-2 to TRBJ2-7; D gene ambiguous. Looked up from germline, CDR1 is SGHAT and CDR2 is FQNNGV. This CDR3 contains 12 residues. Trimming shortened V by 2 bases and J by 7 bases, and 9 bases separated the two germline ends. The entire variable domain, with the rest obtained from reference TRBV11-2 and TRBJ2-7, is as follows: EAGVAQSPRYKIIEKRQSVAFWCNPISGHATLYWYQQILGQGPKLLIQFQNNGVVDDSQLPKDRFSAERLKGVDSTLKIQPAKLEDSAVYLCASSLMGGEQYFGPGTRLTVT.

The CDR3 coding sequence is TGTGCCAGCAGCTTGGCAATTAGCGGGAGGGACAACACCGGGGAGCTGTTTTTT. It is translated as CASSLAISGRDNTGELFF. This chain connects TRBV5-5 to TRBJ2-2; 11 bases align to TRBD2. The CDR3 runs 18 residues. Losses at the gene ends were 0 bases for V and 2 bases for J; bases not matched to a gene: 6. Per the germline V gene, CDR1 is SGHKS and CDR2 is YYEKEE (reference sequence).

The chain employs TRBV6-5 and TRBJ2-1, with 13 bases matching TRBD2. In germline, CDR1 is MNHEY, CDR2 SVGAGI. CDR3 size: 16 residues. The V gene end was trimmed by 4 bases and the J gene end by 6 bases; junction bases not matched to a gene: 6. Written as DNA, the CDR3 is TGTGCCAGCAGTTCCGGGACTAGCGGGAATTTCAATGAGCAGTTCTTC. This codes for CASSSGTSGNFNEQFF.

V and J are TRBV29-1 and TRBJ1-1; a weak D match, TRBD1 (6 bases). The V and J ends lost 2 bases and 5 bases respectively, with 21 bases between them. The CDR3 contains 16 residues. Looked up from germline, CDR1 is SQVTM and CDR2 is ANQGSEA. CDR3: CSVELPGDRVRTEAFF. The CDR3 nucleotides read TGCAGCGTTGAACTGCCAGGGGATCGGGTGAGGACTGAAGCTTTCTTT.

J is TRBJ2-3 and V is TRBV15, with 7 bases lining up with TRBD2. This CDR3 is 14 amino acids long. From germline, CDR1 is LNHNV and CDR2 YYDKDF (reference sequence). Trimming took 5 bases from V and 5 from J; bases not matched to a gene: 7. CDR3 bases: TGTGCCACCAGCCTGGGCGAGCGGGAAGATACGCAGTATTTT. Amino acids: CATSLGEREDTQYF.

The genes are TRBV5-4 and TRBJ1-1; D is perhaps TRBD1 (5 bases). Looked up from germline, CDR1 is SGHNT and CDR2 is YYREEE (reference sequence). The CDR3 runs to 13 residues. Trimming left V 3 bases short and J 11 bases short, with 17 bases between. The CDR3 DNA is TGTGCCAGCAGCTCGGATTCTGAGGGGCTGGCTTTCTTT. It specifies CASSSDSEGLAFF.

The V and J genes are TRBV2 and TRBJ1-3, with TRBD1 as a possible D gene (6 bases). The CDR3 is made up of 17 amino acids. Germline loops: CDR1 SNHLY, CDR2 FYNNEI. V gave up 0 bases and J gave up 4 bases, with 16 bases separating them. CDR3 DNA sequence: TGTGCCAGCAGTGAAGCGGGGGCCGTCGGGACCGGAAACACCATATATTTT. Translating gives CASSEAGAVGTGNTIYF.

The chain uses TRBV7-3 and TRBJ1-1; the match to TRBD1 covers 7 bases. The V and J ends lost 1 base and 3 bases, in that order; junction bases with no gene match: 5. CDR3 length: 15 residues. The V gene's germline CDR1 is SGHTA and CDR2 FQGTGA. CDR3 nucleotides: TGTGCCAGCAGCTTAATCCAGGGACAGTACACTGAAGCTTTCTTT. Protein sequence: CASSLIQGQYTEAFF. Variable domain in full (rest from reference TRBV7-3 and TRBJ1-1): GAGVSQTPSNKVTEKGKYVELRCDPISGHTALYWYRQSLGQGPEFLIYFQGTGAADDSGLPNDRFFAVRPEGSVSTLKIQRTERGDSAVYLCASSLIQGQYTEAFFGQGTRLTVV.

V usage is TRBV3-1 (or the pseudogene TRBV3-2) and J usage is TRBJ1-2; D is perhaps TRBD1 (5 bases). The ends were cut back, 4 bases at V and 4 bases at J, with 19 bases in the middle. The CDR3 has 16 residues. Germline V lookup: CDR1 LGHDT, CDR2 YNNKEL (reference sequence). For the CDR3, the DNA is TGTGCCAGCAGCCTGACAGTTAGAGGAGTTTTCTATGGCTACACCTTC. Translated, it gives CASSLTVRGVFYGYTF.

CDR3: CASSPTQGEAFF. DNA for the CDR3: TGTGCCAGCTCACCAACCCAGGGGGAAGCTTTCTTT. The J gene is TRBJ1-1, the V gene TRBV18; maybe TRBD1 (6 bases). CDR1 and CDR2 from the germline V gene are KGHSH and LQKENI. Trimming stripped 2 bases from V and 8 bases from J, with 9 bases between. The CDR3 totals 12 residues.

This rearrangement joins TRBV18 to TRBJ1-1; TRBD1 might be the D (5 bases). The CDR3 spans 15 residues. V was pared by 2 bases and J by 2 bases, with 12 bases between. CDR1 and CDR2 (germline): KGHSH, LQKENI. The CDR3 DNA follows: TGTGCCAGCTCACCAGTGCAGGGAGGCAACACTGAAGCTTTCTTT. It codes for CASSPVQGGNTEAFF. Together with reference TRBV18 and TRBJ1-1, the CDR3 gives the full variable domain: NAGVMQNPRHLVRRRGQEARLRCSPMKGHSHVYWYRQLPEEGLKFMVYLQKENIIDESGMPKERFSAEFPKEGPSILRIQQVVRGDSAAYFCASSPVQGGNTEAFFGQGTRLTVV.

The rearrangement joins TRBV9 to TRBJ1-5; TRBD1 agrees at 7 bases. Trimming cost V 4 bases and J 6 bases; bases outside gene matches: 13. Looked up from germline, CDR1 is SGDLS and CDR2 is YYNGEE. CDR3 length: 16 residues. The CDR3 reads CASSPGGQGGSQPQHF. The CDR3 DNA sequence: TGTGCCAGCAGCCCAGGGGGGCAGGGAGGGAGTCAGCCCCAGCATTTT.

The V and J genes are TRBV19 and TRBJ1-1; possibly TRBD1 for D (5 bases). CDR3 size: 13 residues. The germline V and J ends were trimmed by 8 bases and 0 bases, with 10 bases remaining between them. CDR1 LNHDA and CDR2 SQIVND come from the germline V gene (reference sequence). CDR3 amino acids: CASPGPLNTEAFF. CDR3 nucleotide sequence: TGTGCCAGTCCGGGACCGTTGAACACTGAAGCTTTCTTT.

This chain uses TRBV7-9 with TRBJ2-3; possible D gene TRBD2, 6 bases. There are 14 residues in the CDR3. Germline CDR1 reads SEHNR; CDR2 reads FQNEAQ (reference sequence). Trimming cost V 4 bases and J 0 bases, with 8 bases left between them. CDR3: CASSSLASTDTQYF. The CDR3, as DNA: TGTGCCAGCAGCTCTCTAGCGAGCACAGATACGCAGTATTTT.

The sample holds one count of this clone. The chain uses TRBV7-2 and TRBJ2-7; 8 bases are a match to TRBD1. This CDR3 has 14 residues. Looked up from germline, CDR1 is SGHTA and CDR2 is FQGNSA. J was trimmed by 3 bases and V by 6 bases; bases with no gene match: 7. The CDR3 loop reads CASRNNRGIYEQYF. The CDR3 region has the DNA TGTGCCAGCAGAAACAACAGGGGGATCTACGAGCAGTACTTC.

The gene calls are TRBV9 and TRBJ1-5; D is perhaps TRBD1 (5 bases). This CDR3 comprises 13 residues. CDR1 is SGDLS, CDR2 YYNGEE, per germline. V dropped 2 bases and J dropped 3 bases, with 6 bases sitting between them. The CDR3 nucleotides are TGTGCCAGCAGCGTGACAGTCAATCAGCCCCAGCATTTT. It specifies CASSVTVNQPQHF.

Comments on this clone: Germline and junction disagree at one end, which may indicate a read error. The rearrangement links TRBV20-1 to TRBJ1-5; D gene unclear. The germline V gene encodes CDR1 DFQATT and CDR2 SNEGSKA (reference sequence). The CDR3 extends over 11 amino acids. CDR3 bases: TGCAGTGCCAACGCGTTGGAGTTAGGAAATTTT. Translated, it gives CSANALELGNF.

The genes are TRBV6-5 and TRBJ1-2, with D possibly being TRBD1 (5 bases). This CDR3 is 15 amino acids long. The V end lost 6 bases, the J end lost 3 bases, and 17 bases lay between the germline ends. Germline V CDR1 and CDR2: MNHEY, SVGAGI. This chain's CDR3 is CASRRDGPGHYGYTF. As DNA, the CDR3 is TGTGCCAGCAGGCGGGACGGGCCTGGGCACTATGGCTACACCTTC.